This TCR beta chain was sequenced in a study of regulatory T cells in long-lasting Graves disease. Arm-PCR of CDR3 regions with iRepertoire HTBI primers generated TCR beta libraries. Via MiXCR, TCRdb re-called the multiplex PCR reads, giving one row per CDR3 protein. The table shows roughly 500,000 distinct CDR3 sequences, with around 12% occurring only once. Time point meaning: newly diagnosed GD, antithyroid drugs for less than 3 months. PBMC RNA was the source of the TCR library. Another study also made use of these data, one on T cells in Graves' hyperthyroidism and ophthalmopathy. That study adds: Clinical symptoms, serum thyroxine, TRAb, thyroid ultrasound and orbital computed tomography established diagnosis. Most expanded thyroid clonotypes above 0.001 recurred in blood.

The TCR comes from a woman in her 30s with Graves disease. This sample comprised peripheral blood mononuclear cells (PBMCs), obtained at new diagnosis, from a patient treated with antithyroid drugs.

The CDR3 loop is CASSLASGTGNIQYF. The CDR3 DNA sequence: TGTGCCAGCAGCTTAGCTTCCGGGACAGGCAACATTCAGTACTTC. J is TRBJ2-4 and V is TRBV7-9, with 8 bases matching TRBD1. Germline CDR1 SEHNR, CDR2 FQNEAQ (reference sequence). This CDR3 region has 15 residues. V was clipped by 0 bases and J by 7 bases; unmatched bases: 5.